The 20 T cell receptor beta chains listed next were all sequenced from one sample in a study of a mutant IDH1 vaccine in newly diagnosed glioma. Antigens for these TCRs are unknown. This sample's time point: week 5, during vaccination. Each dose delivered 300 ug of mutant IDH1 20-mer peptide subcutaneously with imiquimod. This table comes from immunoSEQ multiplex PCR, and its TCRdb copy is limited to in-frame clones, with some not included. This sample has roughly 28,000 clones; roughly 90% occur once, and the top ten carry about 18%. Sequenced here: PBMCs, sampled from a glioma patient whose treatment included an IDH1 peptide vaccine. The receptors originated from a man between 18 and 35 years old with glioma.

This chain links TRBV29-1 with TRBJ1-1; weak D call: TRBD1 (5 bases). This CDR3 has 12 amino acids. CDR1 is SQVTM, CDR2 ANQGSEA, per germline. Deletions cut 4 bases from V and 1 base from J, with 7 bases between. CDR3 nucleotide sequence: TGCAGCGTTGGTGGGGGGAACACTGAAGCTTTCTTT. Translation gives CSVGGGNTEAFF.

The rearrangement links TRBV5-6 to TRBJ1-6, with D maybe TRBD1 (5 bases). The germline V and J ends were trimmed by 4 bases and 10 bases, with 15 bases remaining between them. CDR3 size: 14 residues. Germline CDR1 and CDR2: SGHDT and YYEEEE. CDR3 region: CASSPAGVGSPLHF. DNA of the CDR3: TGTGCCAGCAGCCCGGCGGGGGTAGGGTCACCCCTCCACTTT.

J is TRBJ1-2 and V is TRBV29-1, with D maybe TRBD1 (5 bases). In germline, CDR1 is SQVTM, CDR2 ANQGSEA. This CDR3 has 12 residues. The V end was cut by 4 bases, the J end by 3 bases, with 9 bases between. The DNA for the CDR3 is TGCAGCGTTGTAGGGGCGGACTATGGCTACACCTTC. This translates into CSVVGADYGYTF.

This clone appeared a few times. V usage is TRBV7-9 and J usage is TRBJ1-3; no firm D call. The CDR3 sequence is 15 residues long. V was pared by 1 base and J by 0 bases, with 7 bases between. From germline, CDR1 is SEHNR and CDR2 FQNEAQ (reference sequence). In nucleotides, the CDR3 is TGTGCCAGCAGCTTAGAAGGGAACTCTGGAAACACCATATATTTT. Encoded protein: CASSLEGNSGNTIYF. Using reference TRBV7-9 and TRBJ1-3 for the parts outside the CDR3, the full variable domain is DTGVSQNPRHKITKRGQNVTFRCDPISEHNRLYWYRQTLGQGPEFLTYFQNEAQLEKSRLLSDRFSAERPKGSFSTLEIQRTEQGDSAMYLCASSLEGNSGNTIYFGEGSWLTVV.

The chain has TRBV5-6 and TRBJ1-2; no firm D call. CDR1 SGHDT and CDR2 YYEEEE come from the germline V gene. Trimming removed 0 bases from V and 4 bases from J, with 13 bases in between. The CDR3 is made up of 15 amino acids. CDR3 sequence: CASSLGLGNPYGYTF. The CDR3 nucleotides read TGTGCCAGCAGCTTGGGGCTTGGCAACCCCTATGGCTACACCTTC.

The CDR3 reads CASRPYRQGAYEQYF. The CDR3 nucleotides read TGTGCCAGCAGACCCTACCGACAGGGGGCTTACGAGCAGTACTTC. The V call is TRBV6-5, the J call TRBJ2-7; TRBD1 aligns across 10 bases. The CDR3 is 15 residues long. CDR1 and CDR2 from the germline V gene are MNHEY and SVGAGI. V was pared by 6 bases and J by 4 bases, with 9 bases of the junction left unmatched.

As DNA, the CDR3 is TGCGCCAGCAGCATAGCGGGAGGGGACACCGGGGAGCTGTTTTTT. Its protein is CASSIAGGDTGELFF. The chain recombines TRBV5-1 with TRBJ2-2; TRBD2 aligns across 11 bases. This CDR3 comprises 15 residues. Germline CDR1 reads SGHRS; CDR2 reads YFSETQ. With V trimmed by 4 bases and J by 3 bases, 2 bases remained unmatched.

The V and J genes are TRBV19 and TRBJ1-4, with D possibly TRBD1 on 5 matching bases. CDR1 is LNHDA and CDR2 is SQIVND in the germline V gene (reference sequence). The CDR3 sequence is 14 residues long. V lost 2 bases and J lost 8, with 12 bases in between. The CDR3 sequence: CASSIRQGGEKLFF. The DNA for the CDR3 is TGTGCCAGTAGTATACGGCAGGGTGGAGAAAAACTGTTTTTT.

The genes are TRBV4-2 and TRBJ1-1, with TRBD1 identical over 11 bases. Germline V gives CDR1 LGHNA, CDR2 YNFKEQ. V gave up 3 bases and J gave up 6 bases; unmatched junction bases: 6. The CDR3 runs 15 residues. The CDR3 region has the DNA TGTGCCAGCAGCCAGGGGGACAGGGGGAGCGCTGAAGCTTTCTTT. Amino acids: CASSQGDRGSAEAFF.

This chain joins TRBV7-9 and TRBJ2-3, with a weak D call TRBD2 (6 bases). This CDR3 has 16 amino acids. Germline CDR1 and CDR2: SEHNR and FQNEAQ (reference sequence). V gave up 2 bases and J gave up 2 bases, with 14 bases separating them. The CDR3 protein is CASSLSLPGVTDTQYF. The CDR3 DNA reads TGTGCCAGCAGCTTAAGTTTGCCGGGGGTCACAGATACGCAGTATTTT.

V and J are TRBV6-6 and TRBJ1-2, with 9 bases fitting TRBD1. Germline assignment: CDR1 MNHNY and CDR2 SVGAGI (reference sequence). The CDR3 is 15 residues long. The junction had 14 bases not matched to a gene; V was cut back by 8 bases and J by 7 bases. This chain's CDR3 is CASGTETGGLRGYTF. DNA of the CDR3: TGTGCCAGCGGAACGGAGACAGGGGGGCTTCGTGGCTACACCTTC.

A few counts support this clone. The rearrangement uses TRBV4-2 and TRBJ2-1; TRBD2 matches at 9 bases. CDR3 length equals 16 residues. J gave up 8 bases and V 0 bases, and 8 bases lay outside the gene matches. Germline CDR1 is LGHNA and CDR2 is YNFKEQ. The CDR3 reads CASSQEDSGSSYEQFF. CDR3 nucleotides: TGTGCCAGCAGCCAAGAGGATAGCGGGAGTTCCTATGAGCAGTTCTTC.

This chain links TRBV30 with TRBJ1-2; TRBD1 matches 10 bases. The CDR3 runs 15 residues. Germline V gives CDR1 GTSNPN, CDR2 SVGIG (reference sequence). After removal of 4 bases from V and 7 bases from J, the junction contained 12 bases not matched to a gene. CDR3 sequence: CAWTTGQGIPSGYTF. The DNA of the CDR3 is TGTGCCTGGACCACGGGACAGGGGATCCCCTCTGGCTACACCTTC.

The chain has TRBV5-6 and TRBJ2-7, with a possible D match to TRBD2 (6 bases). Germline-derived CDR1 and CDR2 are SGHDT and YYEEEE. The CDR3 sequence is 13 residues long. Trimming pared 4 bases from V and 9 bases from J, leaving 17 bases between. Here the CDR3 reads CASSPLGEAGQYF. The DNA for the CDR3 is TGTGCCAGCAGCCCGCTGGGGGAGGCGGGGCAGTACTTC.

The chain combines TRBV6-5 with TRBJ1-1; no firm D call. The germline V gene has CDR1 MNHEY and CDR2 SVGAGI. V shed 6 bases and J shed 0 bases, with 5 bases lying between them. The CDR3 covers 12 residues. The CDR3 bases are TGTGCCAGCAGGGCTATGAACACTGAAGCTTTCTTT. Encoded protein: CASRAMNTEAFF.

The DNA for the CDR3 is TGTGCCAGCGACAGACAGGGGGCCGACTATGGCTACACCTTC. Amino acid sequence: CASDRQGADYGYTF. V gene TRBV2 combines with J gene TRBJ1-2; 10 bases map to TRBD1. The CDR3 runs to 14 residues. Germline V lookup: CDR1 SNHLY, CDR2 FYNNEI. Trimming at V came to 8 bases and at J to 3 bases, leaving 6 bases not matched to a gene.

This clone was seen once. This rearrangement joins TRBV2 to TRBJ1-1; D gene ambiguous. Germline V gene lookup returns CDR1 SNHLY and CDR2 FYNNEI. Between the trimmed V and J ends, which lost 1 base and 3 bases, there was a span of 6 bases. The CDR3 has 13 amino acids. CDR3 sequence: CASSEDLYTEAFF. For the CDR3, the DNA is TGTGCCAGCAGTGAAGACTTATACACTGAAGCTTTCTTT.

The gene calls are TRBV30 and TRBJ2-1; 12 bases are shared with TRBD2. Germline V gene sequence: CDR1 GTSNPN, CDR2 SVGIG (reference sequence). V lost 5 bases and J lost 9; bases outside the gene matches: 5. The CDR3 length is 13 residues. CDR3 DNA sequence: TGTGCCTGGTTACTAGCGGGGGGTGGTGAGCAGTTCTTC. The encoded protein is CAWLLAGGGEQFF.

This rearrangement joins TRBV5-1 to TRBJ1-6; tentative D call: TRBD1 (5 bases). The CDR3 contains 15 residues. Germline V gene sequence: CDR1 SGHRS, CDR2 YFSETQ. Trimming shortened V by 0 bases and J by 6 bases, and 10 bases separated the two germline ends. This CDR3 reads CASSLEGRRNSPLHF. The CDR3 DNA reads as TGCGCCAGCAGCTTGGAGGGACGGCGTAATTCACCCCTCCACTTT.

The chain joins TRBV15 to TRBJ2-6, with 7 bases fitting TRBD1. The CDR3 is 15 residues long. The V gene's germline CDR1 is LNHNV and CDR2 YYDKDF (reference sequence). V was clipped by 3 bases and J by 8 bases; unmatched bases: 7. In nucleotides, the CDR3 is TGTGCCACCAGCAGTTTGACAGGGCCCTCCAACGTCCTGACTTTC. This translates into CATSSLTGPSNVLTF.